The 30 T cell receptor beta chains given below trace back to one sample, sequenced in a study of shared clonotypes between healthy human individuals (TCRdb year 2020). The library was generated by the immunoSEQ multiplex PCR assay. TCRdb stores this immuneACCESS table with in-frame sequences only. Part of the clones is absent; in the studies checked, under half of the shortfall reflects unresolved V genes, and no reason is known for the rest. For this sample the table gives approximately 2.3 million clones, of which 85% to 95% were detected only once. Of the sample, 0.39% falls within the top ten clones. Sample: naive CD4+ T cells from PBMCs. Sample cell subset or site, as interpreted from the label and publication: CD45RA+ positively selected. Receptors were obtained from a man between 18 and 29 years old in good health. Some clones in this sample may be carry-over from other donors' samples.

The genes are TRBV28 and TRBJ2-7, with 15 bases matching TRBD2. From germline, CDR1 is MDHEN and CDR2 SYDVKM. There are 20 residues in the CDR3. Losses at the gene ends were 4 bases for V and 0 bases for J; bases not matched to a gene: 13. The CDR3 loop reads CASSYLFSGLAGGPSYEQYF. The CDR3 DNA reads as TGTGCCAGCAGTTACCTCTTTTCGGGACTAGCGGGAGGACCCTCCTACGAGCAGTACTTC.

The chain recombines TRBV5-6 with TRBJ2-2, with D hard to call. Per germline, CDR1 SGHDT and CDR2 YYEEEE. The CDR3 covers 14 residues. V lost 5 bases and J 7 bases, leaving 15 bases between the germline ends. The CDR3 is CASSTTWALGELFF. The CDR3 nucleotides are TGTGCCAGCAGTACAACGTGGGCGCTCGGGGAGCTGTTTTTT.

The gene calls are TRBV5-1 and TRBJ2-7; 11 bases are shared with TRBD2. Unmatched junction bases numbered 8, after V lost 4 bases and J lost 5 bases. This CDR3 has 15 residues. Germline-derived CDR1 and CDR2 are SGHRS and YFSETQ. This CDR3 is CASSPGLAETNEQYF. The CDR3 nucleotides are TGCGCCAGCAGCCCGGGACTAGCGGAAACCAACGAGCAGTACTTC.

This rearrangement joins TRBV28 to TRBJ2-3; no clear D. The V and J ends lost 4 bases and 7 bases respectively, with 9 bases between them. Germline values: CDR1 MDHEN, CDR2 SYDVKM. This CDR3 region has 12 residues. The CDR3 nucleotides are TGTGCCAGCAGTTCACCGCCGAATACGCAGTATTTT. Translated, it gives CASSSPPNTQYF.

V is TRBV5-8 and J is TRBJ2-1, with D uncertain. Germline CDR1 reads SGHTS; CDR2 reads YDEGEE. The CDR3 totals 14 residues. Trimming shortened V by 4 bases and J by 9 bases, and 17 bases separated the two germline ends. The CDR3 DNA follows: TGTGCCAGCAGCAAATCCAATGGCCGCGGTGAGCAGTTCTTC. Translating gives CASSKSNGRGEQFF.

A remark on this clone: Other DNA sequences from this sample encode an identical CDR3 as well. The J gene is TRBJ1-1, the V gene TRBV5-1, with D possibly matching TRBD1 (5 bases). The CDR3 extends over 14 amino acids. Looked up from germline, CDR1 is SGHRS and CDR2 is YFSETQ. V was clipped by 1 base and J by 1 base, with 8 bases between them. Written as DNA, the CDR3 is TGCGCCAGCAGCTTGTCAGGGACGAACACTGAAGCTTTCTTT. Translating it yields CASSLSGTNTEAFF. The entire variable domain, with the rest obtained from reference TRBV5-1 and TRBJ1-1, is as follows: KAGVTQTPRYLIKTRGQQVTLSCSPISGHRSVSWYQQTPGQGLQFLFEYFSETQRNKGNFPGRFSGRQFSNSRSEMNVSTLELGDSALYLCASSLSGTNTEAFFGQGTRLTVV.

Comments on this clone: Additional DNA sequences in this sample encode the identical CDR3. V is TRBV7-9 and J is TRBJ2-3; D is unclear. Trimming took off 0 bases at V and 2 bases at J, with 6 bases between the two ends. The CDR3 has 14 residues. Germline V CDR1 and CDR2: SEHNR, FQNEAQ (reference sequence). The CDR3 loop is CASSLAGITDTQYF. Written as DNA, the CDR3 is TGTGCCAGCAGCTTAGCGGGAATCACAGATACGCAGTATTTT. The entire variable domain, with the rest obtained from reference TRBV7-9 and TRBJ2-3, is as follows: DTGVSQNPRHKITKRGQNVTFRCDPISEHNRLYWYRQTLGQGPEFLTYFQNEAQLEKSRLLSDRFSAERPKGSFSTLEIQRTEQGDSAMYLCASSLAGITDTQYFGPGTRLTVL.

The chain has TRBV19 and TRBJ1-4; D is unclear. Germline CDR1 is LNHDA and CDR2 is SQIVND (reference sequence). The CDR3 runs 13 residues. Trimming took off 3 bases at V and 7 bases at J, with 9 bases between the two ends. CDR3 in amino acids: CASSMVRVEKLFF. In DNA, the CDR3 is TGTGCCAGTAGTATGGTACGGGTTGAAAAACTGTTTTTT.

The genes are TRBV5-8 and TRBJ1-5, with 9 bases aligning to TRBD1. The V and J ends lost 2 bases and 0 bases, in that order; junction bases with no gene match: 6. The CDR3 consists of 17 residues. Germline loops: CDR1 SGHTS, CDR2 YDEGEE. CDR3 protein: CASSFPGQGYSNQPQHF. CDR3 DNA: TGTGCCAGCAGCTTTCCTGGACAGGGGTATAGCAATCAGCCCCAGCATTTT. The whole variable domain, filled in from reference TRBV5-8 and TRBJ1-5, reads EAGVTQSPTHLIKTRGQQATLRCSPISGHTSVYWYQQALGLGLQFLLWYDEGEERNRGNFPPRFSGRQFPNYSSELNVNALELEDSALYLCASSFPGQGYSNQPQHFGDGTRLSIL.

Details on this clone: This specimen includes other DNA sequences encoding the same CDR3. The V call is TRBV5-1, the J call TRBJ2-3; the match to TRBD2 covers 7 bases. Germline V lookup: CDR1 SGHRS, CDR2 YFSETQ. J gave up 0 bases and V 0 bases, and 4 bases lay outside the gene matches. CDR3 length: 16 amino acids. In DNA, the CDR3 is TGCGCCAGCAGCTTGGTTACTAGCGCTAGCACAGATACGCAGTATTTT. This codes for CASSLVTSASTDTQYF.

The chain couples TRBV11-2 to TRBJ2-7, with TRBD2 identical over 11 bases. The V gene end was trimmed by 5 bases and the J gene end by 2 bases; junction bases not matched to a gene: 11. This CDR3 region has 17 residues. Germline V CDR1 and CDR2: SGHAT, FQNNGV. The CDR3 DNA follows: TGTGCCAGCAGCCTCAGATCCGGGACTAGCGGTACCTACGAGCAGTACTTC. Its protein is CASSLRSGTSGTYEQYF.

The rearrangement joins TRBV9 to TRBJ1-2; no definite D call. CDR1 is SGDLS and CDR2 is YYNGEE in the germline V gene. The CDR3 runs to 14 residues. Between the trimmed V and J ends, which lost 3 bases and 4 bases, there was a span of 13 bases. CDR3: CASSAPGSLYGYTF. For the CDR3, the DNA is TGTGCCAGCAGCGCCCCTGGCAGCCTCTATGGCTACACCTTC.

V is TRBV7-2 and J is TRBJ2-7; the D gene is possibly TRBD2 (6 bases). Germline CDR1 SGHTA, CDR2 FQGNSA. Trimming stripped 5 bases from V and 2 bases from J, with 10 bases between. The CDR3 is 13 residues long. This CDR3 reads CASSPSATYEQYF. In nucleotides, the CDR3 is TGTGCCAGCAGCCCTAGCGCCACCTACGAGCAGTACTTC.

V usage is TRBV28 and J usage is TRBJ1-6; 10 nucleotides match TRBD1. The CDR3 sequence is 16 residues long. With V trimmed by 8 bases and J by 6 bases, 10 bases remained unmatched. Germline assignment: CDR1 MDHEN and CDR2 SYDVKM. The chain's CDR3 is CASLTSRQGANSPLHF. DNA for the CDR3: TGTGCCAGCCTAACTTCTCGACAGGGGGCTAATTCACCCCTCCACTTT.

This clone has more than one count but fewer than ten. Other DNA sequences in this sample translate to the same CDR3. The J gene is TRBJ1-1, the V gene TRBV5-1; D may be TRBD1 (5 bases). The CDR3 covers 13 residues. The V and J ends lost 1 base and 5 bases respectively, with 9 bases between them. Germline V gene lookup returns CDR1 SGHRS and CDR2 YFSETQ. CDR3 amino acids: CASSLQGGTEAFF. In DNA form, the CDR3 reads TGCGCCAGCAGCTTGCAGGGTGGGACTGAAGCTTTCTTT.

Comments on this clone: The sample carries other DNA sequences with the same CDR3. This chain connects TRBV29-1 to TRBJ2-3; D may match TRBD1 or TRBD2 (5 bases each). Per the germline V gene, CDR1 is SQVTM and CDR2 is ANQGSEA. The CDR3 extends over 14 amino acids. V was trimmed by 4 bases and J by 0 bases, leaving 11 bases between them. The CDR3 protein is CSVVGRTSTDTQYF. Written as DNA, the CDR3 is TGCAGCGTTGTGGGACGGACTAGCACAGATACGCAGTATTTT.

The count of this clone is one. The chain uses TRBV5-4 and TRBJ1-4, with TRBD1 matching 10 bases. Germline values: CDR1 SGHNT, CDR2 YYREEE (reference sequence). V trimming: 1 base; J trimming: 8 bases; junction bases outside the gene matches: 5. This CDR3 region has 15 residues. The CDR3 DNA follows: TGTGCCAGCAGCTTGACCGGGACAGGGGCGGAAAAACTGTTTTTT. Translation: CASSLTGTGAEKLFF.

This rearrangement joins TRBV19 to TRBJ2-1; D not certain. Germline-derived CDR1 and CDR2 are LNHDA and SQIVND (reference sequence). This CDR3 spans 13 amino acids. The V gene lost 1 base and the J gene lost 8 bases, with 9 bases spanning the gap. The CDR3 DNA reads as TGTGCCAGTAGTATAGCCATATCGCATGAGCAGTTCTTC. Translated, it gives CASSIAISHEQFF.

This chain joins TRBV7-3 and TRBJ2-1, with D uncertain. V was trimmed by 0 bases and J by 3 bases, leaving 12 bases between them. The CDR3 length is 16 residues. Germline V lookup: CDR1 SGHTA, CDR2 FQGTGA. In DNA form, the CDR3 reads TGTGCCAGCAGCTTAACGGTGACGGCAGACTACAATGAGCAGTTCTTC. Its translation is CASSLTVTADYNEQFF.

The chain is built from TRBV4-1 and TRBJ1-2; tentatively, D is TRBD1 (5 bases). The CDR3 has 19 amino acids. V lost 1 base and J lost 2, with 23 bases in between. Germline CDR1 reads MGHRA; CDR2 reads YSYEKL. The CDR3 loop reads CASSQGFSGTARLNYGYTF. In DNA, the CDR3 is TGCGCCAGCAGCCAAGGTTTCTCTGGGACGGCCCGCTTAAACTATGGCTACACCTTC.

The chain carries TRBV29-1 and TRBJ1-1; 7 bases line up with TRBD1. V lost 8 bases and J lost 5; bases outside the gene matches: 11. The CDR3 contains 13 residues. Per the germline V gene, CDR1 is SQVTM and CDR2 is ANQGSEA. CDR3 sequence: CSTSTGRDTEAFF. Here the CDR3 DNA reads TGCAGCACCTCGACAGGGCGGGATACTGAAGCTTTCTTT.

CDR3 amino acids: CASSPRGGGDTGELFF. CDR3 coding DNA: TGTGCCAGCAGTCCCCGCGGGGGAGGGGACACCGGGGAGCTGTTTTTT. The chain uses TRBV27 and TRBJ2-2; TRBD2 agrees at 7 bases. The CDR3 is 16 residues long. Trimming removed 5 bases from V and 3 bases from J; junction bases left unmatched: 9. Germline CDR1 is MNHEY and CDR2 is SMNVEV (reference sequence).

The chain is built from TRBV7-2 and TRBJ2-2, with a possible D match to TRBD1 (5 bases). Looked up from germline, CDR1 is SGHTA and CDR2 is FQGNSA. The germline V and J ends were trimmed by 5 bases and 0 bases, with 16 bases remaining between them. This CDR3 is built from 17 residues. Here the CDR3 DNA reads TGTGCCAGCAGCCGGCCTTTAGGGGCAACGAACACCGGGGAGCTGTTTTTT. Translating it yields CASSRPLGATNTGELFF.

This chain links TRBV2 with TRBJ1-5; 8 nucleotides agree with TRBD1. The CDR3 sequence is 14 residues long. J was trimmed by 5 bases and V by 5 bases; bases with no gene match: 5. CDR1 SNHLY and CDR2 FYNNEI come from the germline V gene. The CDR3 nucleotides are TGTGCCAGCAGTTCCGGACAGGGAGATCAGCCCCAGCATTTT. It codes for CASSSGQGDQPQHF. The full variable domain, with the rest looked up from reference TRBV2 and TRBJ1-5, is EPEVTQTPSHQVTQMGQEVILRCVPISNHLYFYWYRQILGQKVEFLVSFYNNEISEKSEIFDDQFSVERPDGSNFTLKIRSTKLEDSAMYFCASSSGQGDQPQHFGDGTRLSIL.

As to this clone: Other DNA sequences within the sample encode an identical CDR3. CDR3 loop: CASSLTDTQYF. In nucleotides, the CDR3 is TGTGCCAGCTCCCTAACGGATACGCAGTATTTT. V usage is TRBV18 and J usage is TRBJ2-3; unclear D gene. CDR1 and CDR2 (germline): KGHSH, LQKENI. With 6 bases removed from V and 6 bases from J, the gap between germline ends came to 7 bases. The CDR3 totals 11 residues.

The chain joins TRBV14 to TRBJ1-1; no definite D call. Germline CDR1 SGHDN, CDR2 FVKESK. The CDR3 contains 15 residues. Trimming took 4 bases from V and 1 from J, leaving 13 bases between them. CDR3 region: CASSPRSGWNTEAFF. CDR3 coding DNA: TGTGCCAGCAGCCCCAGATCGGGCTGGAACACTGAAGCTTTCTTT. Full variable domain (remainder filled in from reference TRBV14 and TRBJ1-1): EAGVTQFPSHSVIEKGQTVTLRCDPISGHDNLYWYRRVMGKEIKFLLHFVKESKQDESGMPNNRFLAERTGGTYSTLKVQPAELEDSGVYFCASSPRSGWNTEAFFGQGTRLTVV.

V and J are TRBV29-1 and TRBJ2-7; 7 bases are a match to TRBD2. Looked up from germline, CDR1 is SQVTM and CDR2 is ANQGSEA. V trimming: 2 bases; J trimming: 7 bases; junction bases outside the gene matches: 11. The length of the CDR3 is 14 residues. This CDR3 reads CSVEPSGRPREQYF. CDR3 bases: TGCAGCGTTGAACCTAGCGGTAGACCAAGGGAGCAGTACTTC.

This chain uses TRBV6-1 with TRBJ2-1, with 10 bases lining up with TRBD2. This CDR3 contains 18 residues. The J segment lost 9 bases and the V segment lost 4 bases, leaving 18 bases of the junction unmatched. Germline V gene data show CDR1 as MNHNS and CDR2 as SASEGT. CDR3 loop: CASSVSASGRILRVEQFF. As DNA, the CDR3 is TGTGCCAGCAGTGTTTCGGCTAGCGGGAGAATTTTACGCGTTGAGCAGTTCTTC.

The chain is built from TRBV11-3 and TRBJ2-1, with D possibly matching TRBD2 (5 bases). The germline V gene encodes CDR1 SGHNT and CDR2 YENEEA. CDR3 length: 14 amino acids. Trimming removed 0 bases at V and 10 bases at J, with 13 bases between. CDR3 loop: CASSLDLRVGEQFF. CDR3 nucleotides: TGTGCCAGCAGCTTAGATCTGAGGGTCGGCGAGCAGTTCTTC.

This chain uses TRBV5-4 with TRBJ2-5; D is perhaps TRBD2 (6 bases). The V end lost 0 bases, the J end lost 5 bases, and 11 bases lay between the germline ends. The CDR3 contains 14 residues. The germline CDR1 and CDR2 sequences are SGHNT and YYREEE (reference sequence). In DNA form, the CDR3 reads TGTGCCAGCAGCTTGGCCGCGGGACGGGAGACCCAGTACTTC. It codes for CASSLAAGRETQYF.